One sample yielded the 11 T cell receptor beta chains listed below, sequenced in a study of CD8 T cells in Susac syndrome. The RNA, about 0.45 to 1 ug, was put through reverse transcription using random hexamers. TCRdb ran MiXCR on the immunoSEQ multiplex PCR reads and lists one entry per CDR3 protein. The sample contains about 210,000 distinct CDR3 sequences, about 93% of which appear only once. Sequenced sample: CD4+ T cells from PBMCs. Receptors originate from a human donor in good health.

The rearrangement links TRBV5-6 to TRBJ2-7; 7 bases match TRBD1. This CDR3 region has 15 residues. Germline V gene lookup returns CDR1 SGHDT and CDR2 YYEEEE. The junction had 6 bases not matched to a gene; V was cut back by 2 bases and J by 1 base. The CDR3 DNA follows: TGTGCCAGCAGCTTCAGACAGGGCCTATCCTACGAGCAGTACTTC. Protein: CASSFRQGLSYEQYF.

DNA for the CDR3: TGCGCCAGCAGCCAAGCCTTGTGGACAGGTTCCCTCTCTGGGGCCAACGTCCTGACTTTC. It yields the protein CASSQALWTGSLSGANVLTF. The rearrangement links TRBV4-3 to TRBJ2-6; 7 bases align to TRBD1. The CDR3 is made up of 20 amino acids. J gave up 0 bases and V 1 base, and 12 bases lay outside the gene matches. CDR1 LGHNA and CDR2 YSLEER come from the germline V gene.

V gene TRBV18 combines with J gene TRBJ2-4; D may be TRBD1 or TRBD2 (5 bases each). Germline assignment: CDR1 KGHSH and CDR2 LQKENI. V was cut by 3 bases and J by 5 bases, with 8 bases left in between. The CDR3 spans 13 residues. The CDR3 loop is CASSPRGQNIQYF. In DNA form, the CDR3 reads TGTGCCAGCTCACCTCGGGGCCAAAACATTCAGTACTTC.

The CDR3 coding sequence is TGTGCCAGCAGCTTAGGCGAAGCATCCCAGCATTTT. Amino acids: CASSLGEASQHF. V and J are TRBV7-9 and TRBJ1-5; D remains unclear. Per germline, CDR1 SEHNR and CDR2 FQNEAQ (reference sequence). CDR3 size: 12 residues. The germline V and J ends were trimmed by 1 base and 11 bases, with 9 bases remaining between them.

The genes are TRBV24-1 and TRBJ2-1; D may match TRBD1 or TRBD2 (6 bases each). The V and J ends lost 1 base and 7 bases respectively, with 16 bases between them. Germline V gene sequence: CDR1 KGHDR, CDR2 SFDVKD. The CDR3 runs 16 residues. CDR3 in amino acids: CATSDLGQSEGNEQFF. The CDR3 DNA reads TGTGCCACCAGTGATTTAGGACAGTCGGAGGGGAATGAGCAGTTCTTC.

CDR3 sequence (DNA): TGTGCCACCAGCAGAGGGTCGGTACAGGGGAATTCACCCCTCCACTTT. Encoded protein: CATSRGSVQGNSPLHF. V and J are TRBV15 and TRBJ1-6; the match to TRBD1 covers 7 bases. The germline CDR1 and CDR2 sequences are LNHNV and YYDKDF (reference sequence). With 1 base clipped from V and 7 bases from J, the junction kept 7 bases outside the gene matches. The CDR3 sequence is 16 residues long.

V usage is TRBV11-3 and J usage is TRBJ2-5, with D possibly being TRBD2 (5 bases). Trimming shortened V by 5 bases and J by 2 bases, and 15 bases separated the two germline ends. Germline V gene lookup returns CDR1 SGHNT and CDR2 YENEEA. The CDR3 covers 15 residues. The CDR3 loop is CASSPRGDPQETQYF. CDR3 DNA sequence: TGTGCCAGCAGCCCCCGGGGTGACCCTCAAGAGACCCAGTACTTC.

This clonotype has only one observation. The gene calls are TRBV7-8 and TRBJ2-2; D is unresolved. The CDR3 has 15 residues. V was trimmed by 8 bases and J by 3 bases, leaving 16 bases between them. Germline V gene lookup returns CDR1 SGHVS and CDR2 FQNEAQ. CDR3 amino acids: CASRAGDRDTGELFF. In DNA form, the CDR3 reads TGTGCCAGCCGGGCTGGTGACCGAGACACCGGGGAGCTGTTTTTT.

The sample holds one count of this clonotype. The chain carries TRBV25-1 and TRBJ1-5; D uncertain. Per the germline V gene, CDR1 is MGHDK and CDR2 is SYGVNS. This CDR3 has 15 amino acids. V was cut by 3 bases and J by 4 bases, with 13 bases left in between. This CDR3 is CASSDAGSVNQPQHF. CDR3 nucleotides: TGTGCCAGCAGTGATGCGGGGTCTGTGAATCAGCCCCAGCATTTT.

The CDR3 bases are TGTGCCACCCTGGACAGGGTGCATGGCTACACCTTC. Protein sequence: CATLDRVHGYTF. This chain links TRBV24-1 with TRBJ1-2; 8 nucleotides agree with TRBD1. V lost 9 bases, J lost 6 bases, and 5 bases stayed unmatched. Germline assignment: CDR1 KGHDR and CDR2 SFDVKD. The length of the CDR3 is 12 residues.

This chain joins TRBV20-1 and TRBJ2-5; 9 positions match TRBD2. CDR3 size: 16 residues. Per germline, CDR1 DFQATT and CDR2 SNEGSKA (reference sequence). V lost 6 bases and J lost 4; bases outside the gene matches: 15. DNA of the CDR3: TGCAGTGCGGTCCAGGCTGGAGGCGGGGGGGGAGAGACCCAGTACTTC. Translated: CSAVQAGGGGGETQYF.